The 27 T cell receptor beta chains reported below all come from one sample, sequenced in a study of T cell responses to AZD1222 COVID-19 vaccine. Data came from immunoSEQ multiplex PCR; TCRdb stores just in-frame clones and leaves some out. The table has approximately 150,000 clones, just over 90% seen once; the top ten hold about 4.6%. The sample was peripheral blood, taken on day 0 of MenACWY control vaccination. These receptors all stem from an adult in good health.

This clone was seen only once. The chain combines TRBV7-9 with TRBJ2-3, with unresolved D. The CDR3 is 16 residues long. Deletions cut 5 bases from V and 1 base from J, with 16 bases between. From germline, CDR1 is SEHNR and CDR2 FQNEAQ (reference sequence). CDR3 nucleotides: TGTGCCAGCAGCCCGCCGGTGGGCCGGGGCACAGATACGCAGTATTTT. Translating it yields CASSPPVGRGTDTQYF.

V gene TRBV11-2 combines with J gene TRBJ2-1; D possibly corresponds to TRBD2 (5 bases). The germline CDR1 and CDR2 sequences are SGHAT and FQNNGV. V lost 4 bases to trimming and J lost 0 bases, with 10 bases between them. The CDR3 loop spans 15 amino acids. CDR3 sequence: CASSSGGGSYNEQFF. DNA of the CDR3: TGTGCCAGCAGCTCTGGAGGCGGCTCCTACAATGAGCAGTTCTTC.

This chain links TRBV4-1 with TRBJ2-2; D not certain. CDR1 and CDR2 (germline): MGHRA, YSYEKL. The CDR3 has 15 residues. V lost 0 bases, J lost 1 base, and 6 bases lay in between. In DNA, the CDR3 is TGCGCCAGCAGCCAAGAGAACAGGAACACCGGGGAGCTGTTTTTT. Encoded protein: CASSQENRNTGELFF.

In this sample, this clone turned up a few times. V gene TRBV6-4 combines with J gene TRBJ2-1; 8 bases fit TRBD2. This CDR3 contains 14 residues. Germline CDR1 reads MRHNA; CDR2 reads SNTAGT. V was pared by 4 bases and J by 8 bases, with 7 bases of the junction left unmatched. In nucleotides, the CDR3 is TGTGCCAGCAGTGTTGGGACTAGTTTCGATGAGCAGTTCTTC. Translating it yields CASSVGTSFDEQFF.

This rearrangement joins TRBV6-4 to TRBJ2-3; D is perhaps TRBD2 (6 bases). V lost 4 bases to trimming and J lost 0 bases, with 14 bases between them. CDR1 is MRHNA and CDR2 is SNTAGT in the germline V gene. The CDR3 loop spans 16 amino acids. The CDR3, as DNA: TGTGCCAGCAGTGCCCGCAGGACTACTAGCACAGATACGCAGTATTTT. Amino acid sequence: CASSARRTTSTDTQYF.

The chain uses TRBV7-3 and TRBJ1-2; perhaps TRBD1 as D (6 bases). The V gene lost 3 bases and the J gene lost 8 bases, with 16 bases spanning the gap. Germline assignment: CDR1 SGHTA and CDR2 FQGTGA. The CDR3 has 14 amino acids. CDR3 loop: CASSLGGQSPGYTF. The DNA for the CDR3 is TGTGCCAGCAGCTTGGGCGGACAGTCTCCGGGCTACACCTTC.

The chain recombines TRBV5-1 with TRBJ1-1; D possibly corresponds to TRBD1 (6 bases). This CDR3 is built from 15 residues. V lost 4 bases to trimming and J lost 4 bases, with 17 bases between them. The germline V gene has CDR1 SGHRS and CDR2 YFSETQ. The CDR3 bases are TGCGCCAGCAGCCCGGGGGGCAGGGAGGGCACTGAAGCTTTCTTT. It encodes CASSPGGREGTEAFF.

This chain joins TRBV19 and TRBJ2-2, with D maybe TRBD1 (10 bases). The germline V gene has CDR1 LNHDA and CDR2 SQIVND (reference sequence). V shed 9 bases and J shed 4 bases, with 24 bases lying between them. This CDR3 spans 17 amino acids. The CDR3 DNA follows: TGTGCCAGCGGGACAGGGGTGCTAGCGGGGACCACCGGGGAGCTGTTTTTT. Protein product: CASGTGVLAGTTGELFF. Full variable domain (missing parts from reference TRBV19 and TRBJ2-2): DGGITQSPKYLFRKEGQNVTLSCEQNLNHDAMYWYRQDPGQGLRLIYYSQIVNDFQKGDIAEGYSVSREKKESFPLTVTSAQKNPTAFYLCASGTGVLAGTTGELFFGEGSRLTVL.

This clone showed up many times. V gene TRBV7-8 combines with J gene TRBJ2-7; D tentatively fits TRBD1 or TRBD2 (5 bases each). Germline CDR1 and CDR2: SGHVS and FQNEAQ. V lost 1 base to trimming and J lost 2 bases, with 9 bases between them. CDR3 length: 14 amino acids. CDR3 bases: TGTGCCAGCAGCTTAGTCGGGACCACCTACGAGCAGTACTTC. It specifies CASSLVGTTYEQYF.

This chain links TRBV27 with TRBJ2-4; 8 nucleotides match TRBD1. CDR3 size: 16 residues. J gave up 1 base and V 6 bases, and 8 bases lay outside the gene matches. Germline-derived CDR1 and CDR2 are MNHEY and SMNVEV (reference sequence). This CDR3 is CASRPRGQLAKNIQYF. In nucleotides, the CDR3 is TGTGCCAGCAGGCCCAGGGGGCAGCTGGCCAAAAACATTCAGTACTTC.

V gene TRBV7-9 combines with J gene TRBJ1-5; D not certain. Trimming removed 3 bases at V and 5 bases at J, with 5 bases between. The length of the CDR3 is 12 residues. CDR1 and CDR2 (germline): SEHNR, FQNEAQ (reference sequence). Written as DNA, the CDR3 is TGTGCCAGCAGCTTCAGCGATCAGCCCCAGCATTTT. Protein sequence: CASSFSDQPQHF.

The J gene is TRBJ1-6, the V gene TRBV5-6; possibly TRBD1 for D (5 bases). V was pared by 4 bases and J by 10 bases, with 12 bases between. Germline V gene sequence: CDR1 SGHDT, CDR2 YYEEEE. The CDR3 has 13 residues. The CDR3 loop reads CASSTDRGSPLHF. For the CDR3, the DNA is TGTGCCAGCAGCACCGACAGAGGGTCACCCCTCCACTTT.

V is TRBV9 and J is TRBJ2-7, with TRBD1 matching 9 bases. The CDR3 is 14 residues long. Trimming took 3 bases from V and 9 from J; bases not matched to a gene: 10. The V gene's germline CDR1 is SGDLS and CDR2 YYNGEE. This CDR3 reads CASSATGTGSGQYF. The CDR3 DNA sequence: TGTGCCAGCAGCGCGACCGGGACAGGGTCGGGGCAGTACTTC.

The chain couples TRBV28 to TRBJ2-5; D unresolved. Trimming cost V 8 bases and J 4 bases, with 17 bases left between them. The length of the CDR3 is 14 residues. In germline, CDR1 is MDHEN, CDR2 SYDVKM. CDR3 sequence reads: CASGIRRPGETQYF. The CDR3 nucleotides read TGTGCCAGCGGGATACGGCGGCCGGGAGAGACCCAGTACTTC.

The genes are TRBV29-1 and TRBJ1-5; the D gene is possibly TRBD1 (5 bases). The CDR3 runs 13 residues. Germline CDR1 reads SQVTM; CDR2 reads ANQGSEA. Trimming removed 4 bases from V and 4 bases from J, with 11 bases in between. CDR3 sequence: CSVGASGNQPQHF. DNA of the CDR3: TGCAGCGTTGGTGCCTCAGGGAATCAGCCCCAGCATTTT.

The J gene is TRBJ1-4, the V gene TRBV5-1; D unresolved. Germline V gene data show CDR1 as SGHRS and CDR2 as YFSETQ. This CDR3 region has 14 residues. The ends were cut back, 7 bases at V and 3 bases at J, with 13 bases in the middle. Here the CDR3 reads CASAPGLANEKLFF. CDR3 nucleotides: TGCGCCAGCGCTCCCGGCCTCGCTAATGAAAAACTGTTTTTT. The complete variable domain, with remaining parts taken from reference TRBV5-1 and TRBJ1-4, reads KAGVTQTPRYLIKTRGQQVTLSCSPISGHRSVSWYQQTPGQGLQFLFEYFSETQRNKGNFPGRFSGRQFSNSRSEMNVSTLELGDSALYLCASAPGLANEKLFFGSGTQLSVL.

The count of this clone is one. This sequence joins TRBV5-8 and TRBJ1-2; unclear D gene. CDR3 length equals 13 residues. V shed 3 bases and J shed 3 bases, with 9 bases lying between them. Germline CDR1 and CDR2: SGHTS and YDEGEE. Here the CDR3 DNA reads TGTGCCAGCAGCTATGACACCCACTATGGCTACACCTTC. Protein: CASSYDTHYGYTF.

In this sample, this clone turned up once. V gene TRBV9 combines with J gene TRBJ2-1; the D is unclear. CDR1 and CDR2 (germline): SGDLS, YYNGEE. The CDR3 totals 15 residues. V shed 4 bases and J shed 4 bases, with 15 bases lying between them. CDR3 amino acids: CASSRLVFPYNEQFF. CDR3 DNA: TGTGCCAGCAGCCGTCTGGTCTTCCCTTACAATGAGCAGTTCTTC.

This sequence joins TRBV29-1 and TRBJ2-7; D possibly corresponds to TRBD2 (6 bases). The CDR3 sequence is 13 residues long. V shed 7 bases and J shed 6 bases, with 19 bases lying between them. Germline lookup yields CDR1 SQVTM and CDR2 ANQGSEA. Written as DNA, the CDR3 is TGCAGCGCCGCCCCTCCGGGACTCTCCGAGCAGTACTTC. Protein product: CSAAPPGLSEQYF.

The J gene is TRBJ1-6, the V gene TRBV12-3 or TRBV12-4; D gene uncertain. The CDR3 is 12 residues long. The V gene lost 6 bases and the J gene lost 11 bases, with 11 bases spanning the gap. The CDR3 DNA sequence: TGTGCCAGCAGGGTTGCCCCGGCACCCCTCCACTTT. Translated, it gives CASRVAPAPLHF.

The CDR3 protein is CASSSGTDARGGELFF. CDR3 DNA sequence: TGTGCCAGTAGTTCCGGGACAGACGCCAGGGGCGGGGAGCTGTTTTTT. J is TRBJ2-2 and V is TRBV19; 7 nucleotides match TRBD1. The germline gives CDR1 LNHDA, CDR2 SQIVND (reference sequence). The CDR3 consists of 16 residues. V was clipped by 5 bases and J by 7 bases; unmatched bases: 13.

The V gene is TRBV4-3, the J gene TRBJ1-4, with 7 bases identical to TRBD1. CDR1 is LGHNA, CDR2 YSLEER, per germline. Unmatched junction bases numbered 10, after V lost 5 bases and J lost 7 bases. The CDR3 length is 15 residues. The CDR3 sequence: CASSYQEGASEKLFF. The CDR3 DNA reads TGCGCCAGCAGCTACCAGGAGGGGGCAAGTGAAAAACTGTTTTTT.

The gene calls are TRBV5-1 and TRBJ2-1; D remains ambiguous. Deletions cut 4 bases from V and 4 bases from J, with 3 bases between. The CDR3 is 11 amino acids. Looked up from germline, CDR1 is SGHRS and CDR2 is YFSETQ. CDR3 nucleotide sequence: TGCGCCAGCAGCCAATACAATGAGCAGTTCTTC. Protein sequence: CASSQYNEQFF.

The V call is TRBV24-1, the J call TRBJ1-2; D is ambiguous. The CDR3 is 13 amino acids. V lost 3 bases and J 8 bases, leaving 12 bases between the germline ends. Per the germline V gene, CDR1 is KGHDR and CDR2 is SFDVKD. The CDR3 here is CATSDGQRKGYTF. The CDR3 bases are TGTGCCACCAGTGATGGGCAGCGCAAGGGCTACACCTTC.

This chain joins TRBV7-3 and TRBJ2-1; D remains unclear. The V gene lost 1 base and the J gene lost 6 bases, with 7 bases spanning the gap. Looked up from germline, CDR1 is SGHTA and CDR2 is FQGTGA. The CDR3 totals 13 residues. The CDR3 region has the DNA TGTGCCAGCAGCTTAAACAGCCTCAATGAGCAGTTCTTC. It is translated as CASSLNSLNEQFF.

The chain joins TRBV3-1 (or the pseudogene TRBV3-2) to TRBJ1-1, with 7 nucleotides matching TRBD1. V lost 3 bases and J lost 5; bases outside the gene matches: 6. The CDR3 is made up of 14 amino acids. Germline V gene data show CDR1 as LGHDT and CDR2 as YNNKEL (reference sequence). The CDR3 spells CASSHATGRTEAFF. The CDR3 nucleotides are TGTGCCAGCAGCCATGCGACAGGGAGAACTGAAGCTTTCTTT.

The gene calls are TRBV27 and TRBJ1-1, with D uncertain. The CDR3 covers 15 residues. The germline V gene has CDR1 MNHEY and CDR2 SMNVEV (reference sequence). Trimming removed 3 bases from V and 0 bases from J, with 11 bases in between. The CDR3 DNA follows: TGTGCCAGCAGTTTTTTCGGCAGCGTGAACACTGAAGCTTTCTTT. It codes for CASSFFGSVNTEAFF.